A selection of T cell receptor beta chains follows, all from one sample in a study of shared clonotypes between healthy human individuals. Assay: immunoSEQ multiplex PCR; the TCRdb copy retains only in-frame clones and omits some. This sample yields over a million clones, of which 96% are seen a single time; approximately 1.1% belongs to the top ten. Sequencing was carried out using naive CD4+ T cells sorted from blood. The source of these receptors is a man aged 25 to 40 in good health. The CDR3 runs from the conserved cysteine through the conserved F or W. D genes are given only for firm matches.

CDR3aa	CDR3nt	d_gene	v_gene	j_gene
CASTRAGWGVTQYF	TGTGCCAGCACACGGGCCGGGTGGGGTGTTACGCAGTATTTT	-	TRBV6-5	TRBJ2-3
CASSSVGSSYNEQFF	TGTGCCAGTAGTTCCGTCGGGAGCTCCTACAATGAGCAGTTCTTC	-	TRBV19	TRBJ2-1
CASSARDRGYQPQHF	TGTGCCAGCAGTGCCCGGGACAGGGGATATCAGCCCCAGCATTTT	TRBD1	TRBV6-1	TRBJ1-5
CASSLQGPSNQPQHF	TGTGCCAGCTCACTTCAAGGCCCGAGCAATCAGCCCCAGCATTTT	-	TRBV18	TRBJ1-5
CASSLEGGPSYGYTF	TGTGCCAGCAGCTTAGAAGGGGGGCCATCCTATGGCTACACCTTC	-	TRBV7-2	TRBJ1-2
CASSLVVGPPGELFF	TGTGCCAGCAGCTTAGTGGTAGGGCCTCCCGGGGAGCTGTTTTTT	-	TRBV11-2	TRBJ2-2
CASQNQIQASAANTGELFF	TGCGCCAGCCAAAACCAGATCCAAGCTAGCGCAGCGAACACCGGGGAGCTGTTTTTT	-	TRBV5-1	TRBJ2-2
CASNSGGEAYNEQFF	TGTGCCAGCAATTCGGGGGGTGAAGCCTACAATGAGCAGTTCTTC	TRBD2	TRBV5-4	TRBJ2-1
CASSPLGTEETQYF	TGTGCCAGCTCACCACTTGGGACAGAAGAGACCCAGTACTTC	TRBD1	TRBV18	TRBJ2-5
CASSLDLTGELFF	TGTGCCAGCAGCTTAGATCTAACCGGGGAGCTGTTTTTT	-	TRBV7-7	TRBJ2-2
CASSGKGGVSYNEQFF	TGTGCCAGCAGTGGGAAAGGGGGAGTATCCTACAATGAGCAGTTCTTC	-	TRBV6-4	TRBJ2-1